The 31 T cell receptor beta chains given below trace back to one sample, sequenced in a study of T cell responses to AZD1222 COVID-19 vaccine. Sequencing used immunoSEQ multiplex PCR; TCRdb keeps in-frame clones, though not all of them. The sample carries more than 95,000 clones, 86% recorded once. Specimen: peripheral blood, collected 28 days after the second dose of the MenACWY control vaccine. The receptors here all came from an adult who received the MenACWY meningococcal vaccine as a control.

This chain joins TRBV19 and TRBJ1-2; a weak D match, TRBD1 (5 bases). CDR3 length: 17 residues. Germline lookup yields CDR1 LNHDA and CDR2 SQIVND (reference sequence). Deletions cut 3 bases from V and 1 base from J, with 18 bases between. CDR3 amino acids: CASSMSDTATFNYGYTF. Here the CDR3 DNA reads TGTGCCAGTAGTATGTCGGACACTGCGACCTTTAACTATGGCTACACCTTC. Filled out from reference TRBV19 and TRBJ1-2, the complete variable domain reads DGGITQSPKYLFRKEGQNVTLSCEQNLNHDAMYWYRQDPGQGLRLIYYSQIVNDFQKGDIAEGYSVSREKKESFPLTVTSAQKNPTAFYLCASSMSDTATFNYGYTFGSGTRLTVV.

In nucleotides, the CDR3 is TGTGCCAGCAGCTTGGCCATGGGACAGTTGGGGAATTCACCCCTCCACTTT. Its translation: CASSLAMGQLGNSPLHF. V usage is TRBV5-5 and J usage is TRBJ1-6; TRBD1 matches 7 bases. With V trimmed by 0 bases and J by 7 bases, 10 bases remained unmatched. In germline, CDR1 is SGHKS, CDR2 YYEKEE (reference sequence). The CDR3 sequence is 17 residues long.

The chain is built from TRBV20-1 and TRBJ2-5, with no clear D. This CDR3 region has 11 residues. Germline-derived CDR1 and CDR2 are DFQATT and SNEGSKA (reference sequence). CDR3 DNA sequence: TGCACCCCCGACGGTGGGGAGACCCAGTACTTC. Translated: CTPDGGETQYF.

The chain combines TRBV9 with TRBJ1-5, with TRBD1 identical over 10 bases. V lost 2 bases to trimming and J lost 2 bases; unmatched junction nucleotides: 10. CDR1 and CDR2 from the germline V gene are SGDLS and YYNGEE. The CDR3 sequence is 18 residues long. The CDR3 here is CASSVGQGGVVGNQPQHF. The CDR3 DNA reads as TGTGCCAGCAGCGTCGGACAGGGGGGGGTTGTCGGCAATCAGCCCCAGCATTTT.

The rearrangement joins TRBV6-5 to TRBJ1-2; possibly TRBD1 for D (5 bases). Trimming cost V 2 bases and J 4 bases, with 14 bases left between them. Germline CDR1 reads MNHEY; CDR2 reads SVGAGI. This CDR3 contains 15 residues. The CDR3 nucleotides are TGTGCCAGCAGTTACGCCCCGACAGCTGCCTATGGCTACACCTTC. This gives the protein CASSYAPTAAYGYTF.

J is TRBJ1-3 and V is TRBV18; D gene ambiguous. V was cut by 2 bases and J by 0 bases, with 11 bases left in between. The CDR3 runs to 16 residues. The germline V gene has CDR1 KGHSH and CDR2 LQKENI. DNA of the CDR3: TGTGCCAGCTCACCAAGGACCGTCGGCTCTGGAAACACCATATATTTT. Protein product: CASSPRTVGSGNTIYF.

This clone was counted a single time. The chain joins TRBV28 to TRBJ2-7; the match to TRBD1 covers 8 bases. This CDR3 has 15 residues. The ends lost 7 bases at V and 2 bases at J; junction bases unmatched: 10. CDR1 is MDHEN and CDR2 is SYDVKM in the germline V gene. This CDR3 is CASNKPGQATYEQYF. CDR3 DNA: TGTGCCAGCAATAAACCGGGACAGGCGACCTACGAGCAGTACTTC. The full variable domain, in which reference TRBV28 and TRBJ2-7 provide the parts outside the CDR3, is DVKVTQSSRYLVKRTGEKVFLECVQDMDHENMFWYRQDPGLGLRLIYFSYDVKMKEKGDIPEGYSVSREKKERFSLILESASTNQTSMYLCASNKPGQATYEQYFGPGTRLTVT.

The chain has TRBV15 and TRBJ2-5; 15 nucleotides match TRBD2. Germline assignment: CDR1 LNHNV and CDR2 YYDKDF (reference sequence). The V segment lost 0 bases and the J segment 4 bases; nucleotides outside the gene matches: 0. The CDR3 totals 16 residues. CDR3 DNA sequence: TGTGCCACCAGCAGAGAGGGACTAGCGGGGGGAGAGACCCAGTACTTC. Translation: CATSREGLAGGETQYF.

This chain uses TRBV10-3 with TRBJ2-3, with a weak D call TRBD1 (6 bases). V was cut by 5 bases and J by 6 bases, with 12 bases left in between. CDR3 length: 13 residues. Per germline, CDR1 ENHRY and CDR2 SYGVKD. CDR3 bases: TGTGCCATCAGTCCGGGACATTCGGATACGCAGTATTTT. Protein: CAISPGHSDTQYF.

The CDR3 nucleotides are TGTGCCAGCAGTCCCCTTGGGGTCTCTGGAAACACCATATATTTT. Its translation is CASSPLGVSGNTIYF. The chain carries TRBV7-8 and TRBJ1-3, with D unresolved. Trimming shortened V by 6 bases and J by 0 bases, and 12 bases separated the two germline ends. The V gene's germline CDR1 is SGHVS and CDR2 FQNEAQ. This CDR3 comprises 15 residues.

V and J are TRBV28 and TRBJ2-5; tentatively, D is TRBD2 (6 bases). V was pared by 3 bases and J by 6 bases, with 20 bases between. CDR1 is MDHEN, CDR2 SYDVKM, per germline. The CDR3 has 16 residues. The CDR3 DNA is TGTGCCAGCAGTTTCGTGGTGGCGGGGACGGCGAAGACCCAGTACTTC. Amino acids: CASSFVVAGTAKTQYF.

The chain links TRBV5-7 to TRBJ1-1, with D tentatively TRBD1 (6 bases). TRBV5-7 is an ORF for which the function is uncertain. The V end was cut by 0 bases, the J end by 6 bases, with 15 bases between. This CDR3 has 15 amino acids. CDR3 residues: CASSLAGQFFAEAFF. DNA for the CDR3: TGTGCCAGCAGCTTGGCCGGACAGTTCTTCGCTGAAGCTTTCTTT.

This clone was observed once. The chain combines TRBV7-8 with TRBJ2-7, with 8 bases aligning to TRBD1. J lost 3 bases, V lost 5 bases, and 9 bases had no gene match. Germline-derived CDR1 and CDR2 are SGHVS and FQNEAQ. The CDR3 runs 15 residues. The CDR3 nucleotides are TGTGCCAGCAGCCACCGGGACAGGCCGATCTACGAGCAGTACTTC. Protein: CASSHRDRPIYEQYF.

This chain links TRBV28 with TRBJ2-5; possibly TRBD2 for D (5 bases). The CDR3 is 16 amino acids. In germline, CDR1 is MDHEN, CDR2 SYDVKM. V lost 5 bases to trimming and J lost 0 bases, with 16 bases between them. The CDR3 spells CASSPIRAGHQETQYF. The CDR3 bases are TGTGCCAGCAGTCCGATCCGGGCGGGTCACCAAGAGACCCAGTACTTC.

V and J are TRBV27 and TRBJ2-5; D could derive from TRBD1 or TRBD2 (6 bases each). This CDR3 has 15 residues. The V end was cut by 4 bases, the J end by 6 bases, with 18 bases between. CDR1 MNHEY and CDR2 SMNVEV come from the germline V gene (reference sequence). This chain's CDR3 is CASSSPGGGKKTQYF. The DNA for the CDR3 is TGTGCCAGCAGTTCTCCCGGGGGCGGAAAGAAGACCCAGTACTTC.

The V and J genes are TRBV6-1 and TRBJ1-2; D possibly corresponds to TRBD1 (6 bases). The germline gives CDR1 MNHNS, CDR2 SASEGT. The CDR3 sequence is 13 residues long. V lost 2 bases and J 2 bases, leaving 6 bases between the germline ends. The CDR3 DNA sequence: TGTGCCAGCAGTGAACAGGGGAACTATGGCTACACCTTC. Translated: CASSEQGNYGYTF.

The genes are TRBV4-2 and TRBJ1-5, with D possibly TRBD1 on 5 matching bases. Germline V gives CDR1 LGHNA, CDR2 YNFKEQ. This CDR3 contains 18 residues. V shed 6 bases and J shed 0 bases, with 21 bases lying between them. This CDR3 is CASSYILSTDNSNQPQHF. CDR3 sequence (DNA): TGTGCCAGCAGTTACATTTTATCGACAGATAATAGCAATCAGCCCCAGCATTTT.

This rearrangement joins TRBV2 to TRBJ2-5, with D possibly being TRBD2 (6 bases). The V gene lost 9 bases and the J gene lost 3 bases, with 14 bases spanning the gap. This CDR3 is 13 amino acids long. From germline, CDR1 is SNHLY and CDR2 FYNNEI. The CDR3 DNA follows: TGTGCCAGGGCGGGGCAGGCCGAAGAGACCCAGTACTTC. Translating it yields CARAGQAEETQYF.

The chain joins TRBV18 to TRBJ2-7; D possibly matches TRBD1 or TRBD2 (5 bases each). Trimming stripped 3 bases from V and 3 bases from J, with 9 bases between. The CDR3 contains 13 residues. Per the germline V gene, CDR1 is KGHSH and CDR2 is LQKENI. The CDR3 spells CASSPGADYEQYF. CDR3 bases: TGTGCCAGCTCACCCGGGGCAGACTACGAGCAGTACTTC.

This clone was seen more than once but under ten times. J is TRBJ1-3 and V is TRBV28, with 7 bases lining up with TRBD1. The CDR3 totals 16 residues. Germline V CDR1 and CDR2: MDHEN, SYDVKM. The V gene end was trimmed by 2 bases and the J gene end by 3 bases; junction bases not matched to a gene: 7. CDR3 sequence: CASSLLDRAGGNTIYF. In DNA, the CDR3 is TGTGCCAGCAGTTTACTCGACAGGGCAGGTGGAAACACCATATATTTT.

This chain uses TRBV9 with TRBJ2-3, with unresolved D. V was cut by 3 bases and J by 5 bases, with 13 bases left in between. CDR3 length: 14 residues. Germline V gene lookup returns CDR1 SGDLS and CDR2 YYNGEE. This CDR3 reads CASSGGWAKDTQYF. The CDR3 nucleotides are TGTGCCAGCAGCGGGGGATGGGCGAAAGATACGCAGTATTTT.

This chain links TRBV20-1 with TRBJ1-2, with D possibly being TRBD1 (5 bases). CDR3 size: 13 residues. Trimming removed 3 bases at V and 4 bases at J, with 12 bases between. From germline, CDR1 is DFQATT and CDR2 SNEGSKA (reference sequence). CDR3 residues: CSASLGVGYGYTF. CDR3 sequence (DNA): TGCAGTGCTAGTCTGGGGGTGGGCTATGGCTACACCTTC.

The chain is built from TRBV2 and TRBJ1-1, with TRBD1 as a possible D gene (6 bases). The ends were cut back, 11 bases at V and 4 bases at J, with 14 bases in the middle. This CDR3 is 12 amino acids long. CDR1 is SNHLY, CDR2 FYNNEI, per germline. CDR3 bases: TGTGCCGATAGGGGGGGTGGCACTGAAGCTTTCTTT. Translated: CADRGGGTEAFF.

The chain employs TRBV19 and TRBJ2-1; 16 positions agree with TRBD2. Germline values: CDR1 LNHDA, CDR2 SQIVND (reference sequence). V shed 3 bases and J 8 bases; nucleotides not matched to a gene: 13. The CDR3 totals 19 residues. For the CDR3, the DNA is TGTGCCAGTAGTATTGACCCCCCCGGGACTAGCGGGGGGGTAGATGAGCAGTTCTTC. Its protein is CASSIDPPGTSGGVDEQFF.

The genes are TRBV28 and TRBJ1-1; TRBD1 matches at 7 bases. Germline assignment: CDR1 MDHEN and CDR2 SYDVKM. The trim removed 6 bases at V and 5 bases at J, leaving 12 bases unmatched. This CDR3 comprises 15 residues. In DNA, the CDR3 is TGTGCCAGCAGCCCATCCTACAGGGGCGGTACTGAAGCTTTCTTT. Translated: CASSPSYRGGTEAFF. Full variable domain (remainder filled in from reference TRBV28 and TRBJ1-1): DVKVTQSSRYLVKRTGEKVFLECVQDMDHENMFWYRQDPGLGLRLIYFSYDVKMKEKGDIPEGYSVSREKKERFSLILESASTNQTSMYLCASSPSYRGGTEAFFGQGTRLTVV.

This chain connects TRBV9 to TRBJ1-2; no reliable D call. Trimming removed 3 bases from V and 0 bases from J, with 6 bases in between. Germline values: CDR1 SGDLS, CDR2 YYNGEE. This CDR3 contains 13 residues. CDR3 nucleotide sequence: TGTGCCAGCAGCGCCACGGCTAACTATGGCTACACCTTC. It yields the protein CASSATANYGYTF.

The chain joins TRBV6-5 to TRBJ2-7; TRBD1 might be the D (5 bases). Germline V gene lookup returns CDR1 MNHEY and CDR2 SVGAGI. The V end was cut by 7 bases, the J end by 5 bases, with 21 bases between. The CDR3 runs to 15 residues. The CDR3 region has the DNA TGTGCCAGCATCCGCGATGGACAATCCCGTAACGAGCAGTACTTC. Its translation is CASIRDGQSRNEQYF.

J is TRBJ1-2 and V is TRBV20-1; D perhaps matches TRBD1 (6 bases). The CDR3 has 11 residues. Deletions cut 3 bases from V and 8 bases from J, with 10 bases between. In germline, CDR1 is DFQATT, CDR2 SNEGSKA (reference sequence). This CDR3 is CSARDTGGYTF. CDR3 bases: TGCAGTGCTAGGGACACAGGGGGCTACACCTTC.

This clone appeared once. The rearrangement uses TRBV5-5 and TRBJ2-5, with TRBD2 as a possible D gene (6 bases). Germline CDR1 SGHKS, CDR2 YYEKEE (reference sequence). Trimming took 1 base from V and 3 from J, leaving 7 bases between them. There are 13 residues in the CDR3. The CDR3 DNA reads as TGTGCCAGCAGCTTGTGGGGGGAAGAGACCCAGTACTTC. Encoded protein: CASSLWGEETQYF.

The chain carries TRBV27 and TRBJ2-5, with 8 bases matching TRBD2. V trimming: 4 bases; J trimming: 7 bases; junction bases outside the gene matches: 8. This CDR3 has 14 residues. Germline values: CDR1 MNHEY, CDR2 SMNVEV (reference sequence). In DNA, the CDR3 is TGTGCCAGCAGTTATTCGCGGGGGGTGGGGACCCAGTACTTC. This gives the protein CASSYSRGVGTQYF.

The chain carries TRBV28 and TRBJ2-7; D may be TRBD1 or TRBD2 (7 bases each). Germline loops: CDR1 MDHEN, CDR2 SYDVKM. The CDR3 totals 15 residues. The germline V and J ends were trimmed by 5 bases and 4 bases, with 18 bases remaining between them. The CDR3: CASSRWPGGEYEQYF. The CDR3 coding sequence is TGTGCCAGCAGTCGTTGGCCAGGGGGGGAGTACGAGCAGTACTTC.